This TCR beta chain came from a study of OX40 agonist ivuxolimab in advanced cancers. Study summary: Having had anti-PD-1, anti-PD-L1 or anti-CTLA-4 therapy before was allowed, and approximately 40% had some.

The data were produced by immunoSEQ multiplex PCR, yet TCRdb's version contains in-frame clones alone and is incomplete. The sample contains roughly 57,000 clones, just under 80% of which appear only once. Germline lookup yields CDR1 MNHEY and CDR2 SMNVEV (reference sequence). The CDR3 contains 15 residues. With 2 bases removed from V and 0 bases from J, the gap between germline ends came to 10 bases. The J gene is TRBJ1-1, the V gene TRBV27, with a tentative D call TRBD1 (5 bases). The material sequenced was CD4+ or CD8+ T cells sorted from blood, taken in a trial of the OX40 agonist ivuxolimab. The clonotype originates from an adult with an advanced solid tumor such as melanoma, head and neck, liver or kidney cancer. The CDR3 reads CASSLGSGLNTEAFF. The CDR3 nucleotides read TGTGCCAGCAGTTTAGGGTCGGGGCTGAACACTGAAGCTTTCTTT.